Below are 10 T cell receptor beta chains sequenced from a single sample in a study of blood T cell repertoires in COVID-19. TCRdb's copy holds only in-frame clones and misses some; the assay was immunoSEQ multiplex PCR. The sample has fewer than 75,000 clones, 85% to 90% seen once; the top ten hold approximately 4.7%. The sequencing sample was made of peripheral blood. Receptor source: a man in his fifties or sixties with active COVID-19.

The chain recombines TRBV19 with TRBJ2-2; 7 positions agree with TRBD1. V trimming: 4 bases; J trimming: 1 base; junction bases outside the gene matches: 6. Germline V gives CDR1 LNHDA, CDR2 SQIVND (reference sequence). The CDR3 runs 16 residues. The CDR3 sequence is CASSTPGTVNTGELFF. The CDR3 DNA sequence: TGTGCCAGTAGTACTCCCGGGACAGTGAACACCGGGGAGCTGTTTTTT.

This clone was detected ten times or more. The gene calls are TRBV12-3 or TRBV12-4 and TRBJ1-5; D gene uncertain. The germline V and J ends were trimmed by 7 bases and 6 bases, with 10 bases remaining between them. The CDR3 sequence is 12 residues long. The CDR3 is CASKEGSQPQHF. In DNA, the CDR3 is TGTGCCAGCAAGGAGGGTAGTCAGCCCCAGCATTTT.

The V call is TRBV11-2, the J call TRBJ1-2; 12 nucleotides align to TRBD1. With V trimmed by 7 bases and J by 8 bases, 11 bases remained unmatched. CDR3 length: 15 amino acids. Germline V CDR1 and CDR2: SGHAT, FQNNGV. CDR3 amino acids: CASTHRRDRGLGYTF. The CDR3 DNA sequence: TGTGCCAGCACACATCGTCGGGACAGGGGGCTCGGCTACACCTTC.

The gene calls are TRBV2 and TRBJ1-2; unclear D gene. V was trimmed by 6 bases and J by 9 bases, leaving 17 bases between them. Germline CDR1 SNHLY, CDR2 FYNNEI. This CDR3 region has 13 residues. The CDR3 DNA sequence: TGTGCCAGCAGGACTCAGCAAAGCGGGAGCTACACCTTC. It specifies CASRTQQSGSYTF.

The rearrangement uses TRBV7-6 and TRBJ2-2; D is uncertain. Looked up from germline, CDR1 is SGHVS and CDR2 is FNYEAQ. The CDR3 is 15 residues long. V was trimmed by 6 bases and J by 0 bases, leaving 11 bases between them. The CDR3 DNA reads as TGTGCCAGCAGTCCTGGGCAGCCGAACACCGGGGAGCTGTTTTTT. As protein: CASSPGQPNTGELFF.

The rearrangement joins TRBV5-1 to TRBJ2-1, with TRBD2 matching over 10 bases. J gave up 9 bases and V 0 bases, and 3 bases lay outside the gene matches. The CDR3 contains 14 residues. From germline, CDR1 is SGHRS and CDR2 YFSETQ. The CDR3 sequence is CASSLGLAGVEQFF. The CDR3, as DNA: TGCGCCAGCAGCTTGGGTCTAGCGGGAGTTGAGCAGTTCTTC. Variable domain in full (rest from reference TRBV5-1 and TRBJ2-1): KAGVTQTPRYLIKTRGQQVTLSCSPISGHRSVSWYQQTPGQGLQFLFEYFSETQRNKGNFPGRFSGRQFSNSRSEMNVSTLELGDSALYLCASSLGLAGVEQFFGPGTRLTVL.

The genes are TRBV19 and TRBJ2-5, with TRBD1 as a possible D gene (5 bases). Deletions cut 5 bases from V and 3 bases from J, with 13 bases between. This CDR3 is 14 amino acids long. The germline CDR1 and CDR2 sequences are LNHDA and SQIVND (reference sequence). CDR3 loop: CASSYGAGEETQYF. In nucleotides, the CDR3 is TGTGCCAGTAGTTATGGGGCAGGAGAAGAGACCCAGTACTTC. The full variable domain, with the rest looked up from reference TRBV19 and TRBJ2-5, is DGGITQSPKYLFRKEGQNVTLSCEQNLNHDAMYWYRQDPGQGLRLIYYSQIVNDFQKGDIAEGYSVSREKKESFPLTVTSAQKNPTAFYLCASSYGAGEETQYFGPGTRLLVL.

The V call is TRBV10-3, the J call TRBJ2-1, with TRBD1 matching 7 bases. The V gene's germline CDR1 is ENHRY and CDR2 SYGVKD. The trim removed 10 bases at V and 2 bases at J, leaving 5 bases unmatched. The CDR3 totals 13 residues. The CDR3 sequence is CATGQVTYNEQFF. In DNA, the CDR3 is TGTGCCACCGGACAGGTGACCTACAATGAGCAGTTCTTC.

The V and J genes are TRBV28 and TRBJ1-4; tentative D call: TRBD1 (5 bases). The CDR3 extends over 12 amino acids. Germline V gene data show CDR1 as MDHEN and CDR2 as SYDVKM. Trimming left V 0 bases short and J 11 bases short, with 7 bases between. CDR3 DNA: TGTGCCAGCAGTTTATGGGGGGGGAAACTGTTTTTT. This sequence encodes CASSLWGGKLFF. Supplemented by reference TRBV28 and TRBJ1-4, the full variable domain reads DVKVTQSSRYLVKRTGEKVFLECVQDMDHENMFWYRQDPGLGLRLIYFSYDVKMKEKGDIPEGYSVSREKKERFSLILESASTNQTSMYLCASSLWGGKLFFGSGTQLSVL.

This chain connects TRBV7-8 to TRBJ1-6; D unclear. Germline CDR1 and CDR2: SGHVS and FQNEAQ. V gave up 1 base and J gave up 7 bases, with 17 bases separating them. The CDR3 extends over 17 amino acids. The CDR3 is CASSLGAGLAGNSPLHF. DNA for the CDR3: TGTGCCAGCAGCTTAGGGGCGGGCCTAGCTGGGAATTCACCCCTCCACTTT. Combining the CDR3 with reference TRBV7-8 and TRBJ1-6 gives the whole variable domain GAGVSQSPRYKVAKRGQDVALRCDPISGHVSLFWYQQALGQGPEFLTYFQNEAQLDKSGLPSDRFFAERPEGSVSTLKIQRTQQEDSAVYLCASSLGAGLAGNSPLHFGNGTRLTVT.